The TCR beta chain described here comes from a study of breast tumors, draining lymph nodes, adjacent tissues. Study outcomes and limitations: Data fit most tumor T cells coming from lymph node, expanding in tumor. Tumor repertoires ranked between lymph nodes and nontumor tissue in diversity, with V and J gene preferences. Tumor and nontumor repertoires were significantly more similar in luminal-like than in basal-like breast cancer.

Axillary draining lymph nodes of breast cancer patients supplied the node samples. This clonotype was counted many times. What it binds is not known. TCRdb itself ran the multiplex PCR reads through MiXCR, one entry per CDR3 protein. Among around 150,000 distinct CDR3 sequences listed, around 22% were seen once. Germline CDR1 and CDR2: DFQATT and SNEGSKA (reference sequence). The junction had 7 bases not matched to a gene; V was cut back by 4 bases and J by 2 bases. This CDR3 is 15 amino acids long. V usage is TRBV20-1 and J usage is TRBJ2-7, with 11 bases aligning to TRBD2. The sequence derives from a female donor with breast cancer. Some clones in this sample may be carry-over from other donors' samples. The sample was axillary lymph node tissue. The CDR3 is CSATTGLADTYEQYF. The CDR3 nucleotides read TGCAGTGCTACAACGGGACTAGCGGATACCTACGAGCAGTACTTC.